This is a list of T cell receptor beta chains from one sample in a study of blood T cell repertoires in COVID-19. Sequenced by immunoSEQ multiplex PCR; TCRdb stores in-frame clones only, minus some. The top ten hold around 2.1% of the sample, which has fewer than 400,000 clones, over 75% seen once. The sample was PBMCs or T cells enriched from blood (not recorded which). The receptors come from a man under 40 who had recovered from COVID-19. CDR3s leave out the opening cysteine and the closing phenylalanine or tryptophan.

V: TRBV11-2; J: TRBJ2-3; CDR3: ASSWAGLAGTWDTQY
V: TRBV27; J: TRBJ1-2; CDR3: ASAGQGNGYT
V: TRBV16; J: TRBJ1-1; CDR3: ASSQDKNTEAF
V: TRBV5-1; J: TRBJ2-7; CDR3: ASSLSVGPSSYEQY
V: TRBV10-3; J: TRBJ2-2; CDR3: AISRSGLQNTGELF
V: TRBV6-6; J: TRBJ1-2; CDR3: ASSHRSGGADYGYT
V: TRBV7-8; J: TRBJ1-1; CDR3: ASTQGQTKNTEAF
V: TRBV11-2; J: TRBJ2-3; CDR3: ASSLDRGDTDTQY
V: TRBV20-1; J: TRBJ2-1; CDR3: SARAGNEQF
V: TRBV5-4; J: TRBJ2-7; CDR3: ASSLPVAGNDEQY
V: TRBV15; J: TRBJ2-2; CDR3: ATSREMLARAGELF
V: TRBV5-1; J: TRBJ1-6; CDR3: ASSLVDQGGSPLH
V: TRBV2; J: TRBJ2-1; CDR3: ASIKGASSYNEQF
V: TRBV5-1; J: TRBJ2-1; CDR3: ASSLEQGHYNEQF
V: TRBV19; J: TRBJ1-2; CDR3: ASNDLAGSRGYT
V: TRBV5-1; J: TRBJ2-1; CDR3: ASSSAGYNEQF
V: TRBV5-6; J: TRBJ1-5; CDR3: ASSLGGGVGQPQH
V: TRBV11-2; J: TRBJ1-2; CDR3: ASSLGRGYGYT
V: TRBV6-6; J: TRBJ2-2; CDR3: ASSKWAGGELF
V: TRBV3-1/TRBV3-2; J: TRBJ1-1; CDR3: ASRQQGLRTEAF
V: TRBV5-1; J: TRBJ2-3; CDR3: ASSSAGTSGADTQY
V: TRBV3-1/TRBV3-2; J: TRBJ2-1; CDR3: ASSQGGLGSYNEQF
V: TRBV3-1/TRBV3-2; J: TRBJ1-2; CDR3: ASSRGKVYGYT
V: TRBV7-3; J: TRBJ2-1; CDR3: ASSDTGAGYNEQF
V: TRBV5-8; J: TRBJ1-2; CDR3: ASSLPFRSTDYGYT
V: TRBV6-5; J: TRBJ2-1; CDR3: ASSYSSGGVRQQF
V: TRBV28; J: TRBJ1-5; CDR3: ASSLFWDRAPQPQH
V: TRBV9; J: TRBJ1-4; CDR3: ASSKDRGSEKLF
V: TRBV27; J: TRBJ1-1; CDR3: ASSFGRGKNTEAF
V: TRBV23-1; J: TRBJ2-2; CDR3: ASSQSLPGRGDLKRAGELF
V: TRBV5-8; J: TRBJ1-6; CDR3: ASSLGSGSNSPLH
V: TRBV13; J: TRBJ2-2; CDR3: ASSLFRSSFSAGELF
V: TRBV19; J: TRBJ1-6; CDR3: ASSPRETSYNSPLH
V: TRBV10-3; J: TRBJ1-6; CDR3: AISDHQGASPLH
V: TRBV30; J: TRBJ1-6; CDR3: AWREQVNSPLH
V: TRBV6-5; J: TRBJ2-2; CDR3: ASNRDRGTGELF
V: TRBV5-5; J: TRBJ1-1; CDR3: ASSLHSGLNTEAF
V: TRBV7-2; J: TRBJ2-4; CDR3: ASSRRVEAKNIQY
V: TRBV7-8; J: TRBJ1-1; CDR3: ASSWDRGRTEAF
V: TRBV5-1; J: TRBJ2-5; CDR3: ASSLVGGKAQETQY
V: TRBV4-2; J: TRBJ2-7; CDR3: ASSQGGQIY
V: TRBV19; J: TRBJ1-3; CDR3: ASSMAGSGNTIY
V: TRBV3-1/TRBV3-2; J: TRBJ1-1; CDR3: ASSALTQGVTEAF
V: TRBV6-6; J: TRBJ1-5; CDR3: ASSPQGPNQPQH
V: TRBV6-2/TRBV6-3; J: TRBJ2-7; CDR3: ASSGPGQGYEQY
V: TRBV9; J: TRBJ2-7; CDR3: ASSRDRGHEQY
V: TRBV11-2; J: TRBJ2-3; CDR3: ASSLDRDTDTQY
V: TRBV9; J: TRBJ2-2; CDR3: ASSVRASGGADTGELF